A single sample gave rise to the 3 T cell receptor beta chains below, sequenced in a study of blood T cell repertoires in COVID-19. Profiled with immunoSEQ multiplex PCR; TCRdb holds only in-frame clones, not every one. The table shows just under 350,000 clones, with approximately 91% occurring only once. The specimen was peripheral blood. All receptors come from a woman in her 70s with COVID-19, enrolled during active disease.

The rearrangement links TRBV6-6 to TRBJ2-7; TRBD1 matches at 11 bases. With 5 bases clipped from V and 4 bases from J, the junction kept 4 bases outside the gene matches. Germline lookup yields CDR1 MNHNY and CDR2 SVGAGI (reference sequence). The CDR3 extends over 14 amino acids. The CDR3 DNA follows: TGTGCCAGCAGTGGGACAGGGGGTTTTTACGAGCAGTACTTC. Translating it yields CASSGTGGFYEQYF.

The CDR3 spells CASSFQGQDTEAFF. CDR3 nucleotide sequence: TGTGCCAGCAGCTTTCAGGGTCAGGACACTGAAGCTTTCTTT. This chain joins TRBV7-2 and TRBJ1-1; TRBD1 is a possible D gene (5 bases). Trimming removed 3 bases at V and 3 bases at J, with 11 bases between. Germline CDR1 reads SGHTA; CDR2 reads FQGNSA. CDR3 length: 14 amino acids.

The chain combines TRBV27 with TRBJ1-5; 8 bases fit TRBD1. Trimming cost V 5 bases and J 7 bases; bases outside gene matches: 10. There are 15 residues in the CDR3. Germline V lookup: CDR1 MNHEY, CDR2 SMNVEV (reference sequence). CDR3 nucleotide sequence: TGTGCCAGCAGTATCTCCGGGACAGGCCCCCAGCCCCAGCATTTT. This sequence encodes CASSISGTGPQPQHF.